The TCR beta chain described here comes from a study of blood T cell repertoires in COVID-19. This CDR3 contains 14 residues. CDR1 is SGDLS and CDR2 is YYNGEE in the germline V gene. All enrollees were roughly 18 to 89 years old and from 25 or so US areas. Authors' analysis steps: Scientists estimated how many nucleated cells there were by amplifying reference gene primers. TCRdb keeps only in-frame clones here, not all; method: immunoSEQ multiplex PCR. The D gene and trimming were derived from the DNA, and the V and J assignments and clone size from that table. The sample contains a few hundred thousand clones, about 91% of which appear only once. Worth noting for this clone: A junction end diverges from the germline sequence, so it may reflect a read error.

The chain joins TRBV9 to TRBJ2-5; 11 nucleotides match TRBD2. Sequenced: PBMCs or T cells enriched from blood (not recorded which). The clonotype originates from a woman aged 40-49 years who had recovered from COVID-19. CDR3 in amino acids: CASSVATSGSPVHF. As DNA, the CDR3 is TGTGCCAGCAGCGTAGCCACTAGCGGGAGCCCCGTCCACTTC.